A single sample gave rise to the 9 T cell receptor beta chains below, sequenced in a study of blood T cell repertoires in COVID-19. Sequencing was performed with immunoSEQ multiplex PCR; in TCRdb, only in-frame clones are kept and a portion is missing. Of about 250,000 clones listed, around 88% are singletons. Material for sequencing was peripheral blood. The receptors here all came from a man older than 75 with acute or convalescent COVID-19.

The chain combines TRBV2 with TRBJ1-5; TRBD1 matches 12 bases. Germline V gives CDR1 SNHLY, CDR2 FYNNEI. The CDR3 is 17 amino acids. V dropped 6 bases and J dropped 2; count of bases not matched to a gene: 8. The CDR3 DNA is TGTGCCAGCAGGGGACAGGGGGCGGTCAGCGGCAATCAGCCCCAGCATTTT. Its protein product is CASRGQGAVSGNQPQHF.

DNA for the CDR3: TGTGCCAGCAGCCCTCTAGGGACTATCTCCCCAGAGCAGTTCTTC. Translation: CASSPLGTISPEQFF. The rearrangement joins TRBV7-2 to TRBJ2-1, with 7 bases lining up with TRBD2. J gave up 10 bases and V 5 bases, and 14 bases lay outside the gene matches. The CDR3 runs to 15 residues. Germline values: CDR1 SGHTA, CDR2 FQGNSA. The whole variable domain, remainder taken from reference TRBV7-2 and TRBJ2-1, is GAGVSQSPSNKVTEKGKDVELRCDPISGHTALYWYRQSLGQGLEFLIYFQGNSAPDKSGLPSDRFSAERTGGSVSTLTIQRTQQEDSAVYLCASSPLGTISPEQFFGPGTRLTVL.

The V gene is TRBV6-6, the J gene TRBJ1-6; D is unresolved. The CDR3 runs to 13 residues. Germline CDR1 MNHNY, CDR2 SVGAGI (reference sequence). Trimming shortened V by 7 bases and J by 6 bases, and 10 bases separated the two germline ends. CDR3 nucleotide sequence: TGTGCCAGCACCAGCAGAGGTAATTCACCCCTCCACTTT. Its protein is CASTSRGNSPLHF.

The chain uses TRBV29-1 and TRBJ2-3; 9 nucleotides line up with TRBD2. Germline V gene sequence: CDR1 SQVTM, CDR2 ANQGSEA. CDR3 size: 13 residues. Trimming removed 6 bases from V and 3 bases from J; junction bases left unmatched: 4. DNA of the CDR3: TGCAGCGTCTACGGACTAGCGACAGATACGCAGTATTTT. Translated: CSVYGLATDTQYF.

The chain is built from TRBV29-1 and TRBJ2-1; possibly TRBD1 for D (5 bases). V was trimmed by 3 bases and J by 9 bases, leaving 12 bases between them. This CDR3 is 12 amino acids long. In germline, CDR1 is SQVTM, CDR2 ANQGSEA. The CDR3 nucleotides read TGCAGCGTTGACAGGGAAGCGCTTGAGCAGTTCTTC. Translation gives CSVDREALEQFF.

This chain uses TRBV7-3 with TRBJ2-2; D may be TRBD2 (7 bases). The germline gives CDR1 SGHTA, CDR2 FQGTGA. The CDR3 consists of 15 residues. V was clipped by 3 bases and J by 3 bases, with 11 bases between them. The CDR3 nucleotides read TGTGCCAGCAGCTTTCGGGGGGCTGACACCGGGGAGCTGTTTTTT. Its translation: CASSFRGADTGELFF. The complete variable domain, with remaining parts taken from reference TRBV7-3 and TRBJ2-2, reads GAGVSQTPSNKVTEKGKYVELRCDPISGHTALYWYRQSLGQGPEFLIYFQGTGAADDSGLPNDRFFAVRPEGSVSTLKIQRTERGDSAVYLCASSFRGADTGELFFGEGSRLTVL.

The J gene is TRBJ1-5, the V gene TRBV20-1; a possible D gene is TRBD1 (5 bases). Trimming took off 3 bases at V and 7 bases at J, with 16 bases between the two ends. The germline gives CDR1 DFQATT, CDR2 SNEGSKA (reference sequence). The CDR3 totals 14 residues. The CDR3 is CSASWVGKGQPQHF. As DNA, the CDR3 is TGCAGTGCTAGTTGGGTTGGCAAGGGGCAGCCCCAGCATTTT.

The rearrangement links TRBV4-1 to TRBJ2-6, with D tentatively TRBD1 (5 bases). Trimming removed 4 bases at V and 3 bases at J, with 7 bases between. CDR3 size: 14 residues. From germline, CDR1 is MGHRA and CDR2 YSYEKL. The CDR3 sequence is CASSPGNGANVLTF. In DNA form, the CDR3 reads TGCGCCAGCAGCCCAGGGAATGGGGCCAACGTCCTGACTTTC.

The chain links TRBV15 to TRBJ1-1; perhaps TRBD1 as D (5 bases). V lost 0 bases, J lost 4 bases, and 9 bases lay in between. The CDR3 has 14 residues. Germline CDR1 is LNHNV and CDR2 is YYDKDF (reference sequence). CDR3 region: CATSRDGGITEAFF. CDR3 coding DNA: TGTGCCACCAGCAGAGATGGGGGGATCACTGAAGCTTTCTTT.